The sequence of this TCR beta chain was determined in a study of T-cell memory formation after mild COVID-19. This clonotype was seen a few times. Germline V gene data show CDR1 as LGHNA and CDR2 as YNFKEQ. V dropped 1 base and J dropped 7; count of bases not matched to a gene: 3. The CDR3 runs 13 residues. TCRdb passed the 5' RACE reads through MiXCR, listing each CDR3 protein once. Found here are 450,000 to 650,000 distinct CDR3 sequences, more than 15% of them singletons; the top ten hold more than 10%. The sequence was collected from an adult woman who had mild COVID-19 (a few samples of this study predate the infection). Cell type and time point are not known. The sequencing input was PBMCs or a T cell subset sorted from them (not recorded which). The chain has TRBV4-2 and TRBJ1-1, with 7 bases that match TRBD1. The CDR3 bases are TGTGCCAGCAGCCAAGGTGGGACAGTTGAAGCTTTCTTT. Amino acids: CASSQGGTVEAFF.